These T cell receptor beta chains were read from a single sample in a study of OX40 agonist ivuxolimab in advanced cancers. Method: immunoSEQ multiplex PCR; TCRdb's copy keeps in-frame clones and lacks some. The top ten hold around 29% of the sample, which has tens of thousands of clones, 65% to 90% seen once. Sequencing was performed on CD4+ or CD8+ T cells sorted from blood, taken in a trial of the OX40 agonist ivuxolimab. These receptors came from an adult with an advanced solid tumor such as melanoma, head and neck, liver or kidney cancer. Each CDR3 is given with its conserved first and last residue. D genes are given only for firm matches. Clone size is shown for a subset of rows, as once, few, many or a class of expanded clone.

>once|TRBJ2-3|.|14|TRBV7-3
TGTGCCAGCAGCCGCTGGACTGGCGCGGATACGCAGTATTTT
CASSRWTGADTQYF
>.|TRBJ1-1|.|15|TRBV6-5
TGTGCCAGCAGTTACTCAGGGGGTGGAGGAGCTGAAGCTTTCTTT
CASSYSGGGGAEAFF
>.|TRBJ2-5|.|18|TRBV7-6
TGTGCCAGCAGCTTAGTTTCCGGGGTGAATCAGGTCCAAGAGACCCAGTACTTC
CASSLVSGVNQVQETQYF
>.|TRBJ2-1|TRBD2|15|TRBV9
TGTGCCAGCGGAACCGGGACTAGCCTCTGGAATGAGCAGTTCTTC
CASGTGTSLWNEQFF
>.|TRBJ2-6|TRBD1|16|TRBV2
TGTGCCAGCTCCGACCCTGACAGGGCTGGGGCCAACGTCCTGACTTTC
CASSDPDRAGANVLTF
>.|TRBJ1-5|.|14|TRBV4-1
TGCGCCAGCAGCCACTTACTTGGTACCCAGCCCCAGCATTTT
CASSHLLGTQPQHF
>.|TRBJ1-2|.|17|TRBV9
TGTGCCAGCAGCGTAGACGGGGGGATGGACACCAACTATGGCTACACCTTC
CASSVDGGMDTNYGYTF
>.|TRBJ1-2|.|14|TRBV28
TGTGCCAGCAGTCCCCTAGACCGTAACTATGGCTACACCTTC
CASSPLDRNYGYTF
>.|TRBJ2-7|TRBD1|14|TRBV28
TGTGCCAGCAGCGACAGGGGAAGAAAATACGAGCAGTACTTC
CASSDRGRKYEQYF
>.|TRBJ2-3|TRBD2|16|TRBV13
TGTGCCAGCAGCTACCTGACGGGGGGTAGCACAGATACGCAGTATTTT
CASSYLTGGSTDTQYF
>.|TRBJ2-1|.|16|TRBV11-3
TGTGCCAGCAGTCTTCCGGGTAGAGGGGCCTACAATGAGCAGTTCTTC
CASSLPGRGAYNEQFF
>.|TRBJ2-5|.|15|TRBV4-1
TGCGCCAGCAGCCAAGTTAGTGAAGGGGTGGTGACCCAGTACTTC
CASSQVSEGVVTQYF
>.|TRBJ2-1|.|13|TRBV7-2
TGTGCCAGCAGCTTAGGGATCCTGGCGGAGCAGTTCTTC
CASSLGILAEQFF
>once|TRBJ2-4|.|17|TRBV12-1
TGTGCCAGCAGCTTTGTGTTTCTTCCGGGGAGGAGGAACATTCAGTACTTC
CASSFVFLPGRRNIQYF
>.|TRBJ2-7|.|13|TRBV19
TGTGCCAGTAGTTTCGCGGGAACCTACGAGCAGTACTTC
CASSFAGTYEQYF
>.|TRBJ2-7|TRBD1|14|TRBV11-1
TGTGCCAGCAGCTTGAGACAGGGGGCTTACGAGCAGTACTTC
CASSLRQGAYEQYF